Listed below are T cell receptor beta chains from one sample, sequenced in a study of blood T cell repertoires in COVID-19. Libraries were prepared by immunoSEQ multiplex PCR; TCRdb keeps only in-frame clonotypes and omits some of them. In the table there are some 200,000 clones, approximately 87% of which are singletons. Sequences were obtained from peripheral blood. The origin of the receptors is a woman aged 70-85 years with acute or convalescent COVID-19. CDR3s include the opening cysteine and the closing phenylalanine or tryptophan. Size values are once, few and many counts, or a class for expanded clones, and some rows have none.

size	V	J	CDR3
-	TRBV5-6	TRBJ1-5	CASSPTGERQPQHF
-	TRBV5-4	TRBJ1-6	CASSSFAGGTASLQALHF
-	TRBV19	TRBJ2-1	CASRALAGNEQFF
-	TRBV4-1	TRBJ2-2	CASSLAQGRIAGELFF
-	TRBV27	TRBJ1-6	CASSLWGQATGFSNSPLHF
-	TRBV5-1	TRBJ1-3	CASSPTGQGNTIYF
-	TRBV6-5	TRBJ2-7	CASSWDRDYEQYF
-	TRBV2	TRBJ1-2	CASMGQWRGYTF
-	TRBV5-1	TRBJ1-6	CASSLGIFGTDNSPLHF
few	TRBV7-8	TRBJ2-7	CASSPRDRGVYEQYF
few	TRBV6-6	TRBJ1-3	CASSYPQGSGNTIYF
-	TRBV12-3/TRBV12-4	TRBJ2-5	CASSFSPSETQYF
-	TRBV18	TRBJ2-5	CASSLGLAGETQYF
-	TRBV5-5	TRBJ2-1	CASSPLIAVGNEQFF
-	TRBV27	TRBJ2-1	CASSTPRSSYNEQFF
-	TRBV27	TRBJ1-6	CASSRDRASSYNSPLHF
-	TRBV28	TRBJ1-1	CASSAPAIRQNTEAFF
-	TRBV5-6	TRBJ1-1	CASSLESGEGTEAFF
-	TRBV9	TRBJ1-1	CASSSQGNTEAFF
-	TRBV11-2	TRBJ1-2	CASSSAGGSYGYTF
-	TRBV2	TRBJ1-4	CASSVGGTNEKLFF
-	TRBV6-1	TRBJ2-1	CASSDPPWTSGSRGNEQFF
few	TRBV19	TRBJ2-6	CASSISPRAVAGNSGANVLTF
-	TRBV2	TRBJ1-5	CASSGQNSNQPQHF